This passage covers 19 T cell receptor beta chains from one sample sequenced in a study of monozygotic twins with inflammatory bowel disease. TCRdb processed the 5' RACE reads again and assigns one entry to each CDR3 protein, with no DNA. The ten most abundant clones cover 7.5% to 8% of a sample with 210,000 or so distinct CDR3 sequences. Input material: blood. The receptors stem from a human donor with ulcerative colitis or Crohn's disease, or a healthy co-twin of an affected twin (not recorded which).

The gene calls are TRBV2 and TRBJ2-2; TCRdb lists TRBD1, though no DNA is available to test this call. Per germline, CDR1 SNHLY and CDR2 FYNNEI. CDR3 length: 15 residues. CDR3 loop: CASTDSLPGTGELFF.

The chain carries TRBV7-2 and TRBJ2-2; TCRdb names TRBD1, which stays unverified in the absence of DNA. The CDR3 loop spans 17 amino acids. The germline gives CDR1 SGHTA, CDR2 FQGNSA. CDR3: CASSLTPQGGYTGELFF.

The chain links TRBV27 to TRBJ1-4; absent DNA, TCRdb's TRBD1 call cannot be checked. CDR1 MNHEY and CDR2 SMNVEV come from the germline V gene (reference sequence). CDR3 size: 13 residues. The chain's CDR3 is CASSFGTEEKLFF.

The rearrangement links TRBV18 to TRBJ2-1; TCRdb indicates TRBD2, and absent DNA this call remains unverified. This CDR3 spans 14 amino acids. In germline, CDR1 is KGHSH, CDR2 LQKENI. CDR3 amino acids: CASSLTSAGNEQFF.

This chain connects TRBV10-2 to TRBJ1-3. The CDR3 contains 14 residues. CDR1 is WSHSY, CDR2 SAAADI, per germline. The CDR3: CASRDLTATNTIYF.

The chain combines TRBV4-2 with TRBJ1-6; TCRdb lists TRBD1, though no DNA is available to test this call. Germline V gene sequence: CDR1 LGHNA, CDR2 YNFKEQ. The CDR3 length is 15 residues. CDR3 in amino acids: CASSQPETGNSPLHF.

The CDR3 sequence is CASSPRDGDMNTEAFF. The chain has TRBV12-3 or TRBV12-4 and TRBJ1-1; the TCRdb D gene call, TRBD1, has no DNA to confirm it. The CDR3 has 16 residues.

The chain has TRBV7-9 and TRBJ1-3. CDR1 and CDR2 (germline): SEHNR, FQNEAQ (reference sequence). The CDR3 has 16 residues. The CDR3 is CASSLYSSYSGNTIYF.

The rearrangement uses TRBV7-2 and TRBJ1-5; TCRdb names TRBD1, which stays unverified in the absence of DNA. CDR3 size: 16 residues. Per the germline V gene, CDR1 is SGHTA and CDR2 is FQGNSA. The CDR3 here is CASQDGGQWFNQPQHF.

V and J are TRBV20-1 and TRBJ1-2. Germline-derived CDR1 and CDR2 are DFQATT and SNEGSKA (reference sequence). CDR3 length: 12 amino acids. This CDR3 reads CSARESVGGYTF.

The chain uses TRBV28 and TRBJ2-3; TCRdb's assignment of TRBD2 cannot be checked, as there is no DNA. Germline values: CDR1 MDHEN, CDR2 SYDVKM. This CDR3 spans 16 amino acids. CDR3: CASSPSGRASTDTQYF.

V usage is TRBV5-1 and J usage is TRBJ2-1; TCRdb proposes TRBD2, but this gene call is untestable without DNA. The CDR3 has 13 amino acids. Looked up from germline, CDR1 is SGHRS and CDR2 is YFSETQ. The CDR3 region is CASSSAGDNEQFF.

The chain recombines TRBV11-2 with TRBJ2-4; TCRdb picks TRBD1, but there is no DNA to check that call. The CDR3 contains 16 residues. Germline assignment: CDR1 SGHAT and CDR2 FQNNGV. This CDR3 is CASSQATGGAKNIQYF.

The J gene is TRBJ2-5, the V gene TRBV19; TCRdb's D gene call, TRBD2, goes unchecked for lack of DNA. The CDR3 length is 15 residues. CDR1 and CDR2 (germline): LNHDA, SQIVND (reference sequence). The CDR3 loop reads CASSNRLAGKETQYF.

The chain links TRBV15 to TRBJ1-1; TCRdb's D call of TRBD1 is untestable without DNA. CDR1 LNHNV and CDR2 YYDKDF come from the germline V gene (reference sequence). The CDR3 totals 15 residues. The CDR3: CATSRVRQGASEAFF.

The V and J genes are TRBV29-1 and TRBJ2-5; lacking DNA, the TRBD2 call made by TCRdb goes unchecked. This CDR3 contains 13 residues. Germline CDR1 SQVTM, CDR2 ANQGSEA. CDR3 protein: CSAERSSGETQYF.

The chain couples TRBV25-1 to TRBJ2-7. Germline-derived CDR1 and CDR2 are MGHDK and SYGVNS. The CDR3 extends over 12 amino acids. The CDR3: CASSVRGYEQYF.

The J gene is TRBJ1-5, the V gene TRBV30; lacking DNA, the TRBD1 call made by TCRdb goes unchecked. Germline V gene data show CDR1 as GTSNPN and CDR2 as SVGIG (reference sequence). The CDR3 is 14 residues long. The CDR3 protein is CAWSVGQHNQPQHF.

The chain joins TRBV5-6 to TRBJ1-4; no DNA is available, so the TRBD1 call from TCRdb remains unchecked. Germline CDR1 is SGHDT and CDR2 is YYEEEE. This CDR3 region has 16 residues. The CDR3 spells CASSLARTGDNEKLFF.